This TCR beta chain derives from a study of blood T cell repertoires in COVID-19. This CDR3 spans 16 amino acids. The V end lost 1 base, the J end lost 3 bases, and 14 bases lay between the germline ends. Germline CDR1 is LGHNA and CDR2 is YSLEER. The protocol was immunoSEQ multiplex PCR, while the TCRdb copy is restricted to in-frame clones and leaves out a portion. The repertoire includes 80,000 or so clones, 65% to 90% of them detected once, and over 15% sits in the top ten. The TCR comes from a human donor in a cohort sampled during active COVID-19. The rearrangement links TRBV4-3 to TRBJ2-3, with D perhaps TRBD2 (6 bases). The sample comprised peripheral blood. The CDR3 nucleotides are TGCGCCAGCAGCCAAGGAGCTTGGGGGAGGACAGATACGCAGTATTTT. Translated, it gives CASSQGAWGRTDTQYF.